Below, 21 T cell receptor beta chains from the same sample are listed, as sequenced in a study of blood T cell repertoires in COVID-19. Only in-frame clones appear in the TCRdb table, and some are missing; sequencing was by immunoSEQ multiplex PCR. In the table there are 75,000 to 100,000 clones, approximately 78% of which are singletons. The sequenced material came from peripheral blood. These receptors were obtained from a human donor in a cohort sampled during active COVID-19.

This chain uses TRBV5-6 with TRBJ1-5, with 7 bases that match TRBD1. V lost 5 bases to trimming and J lost 7 bases; unmatched junction nucleotides: 12. This CDR3 region has 15 residues. Germline V gene sequence: CDR1 SGHDT, CDR2 YYEEEE. This chain's CDR3 is CASSRRQGVGQPQHF. Here the CDR3 DNA reads TGTGCCAGCAGTCGACGGCAGGGGGTAGGCCAGCCCCAGCATTTT.

The chain uses TRBV2 and TRBJ2-5, with 9 bases fitting TRBD2. Germline trimming cut 8 bases from V and 4 bases from J; bases unmatched to any gene: 11. The V gene's germline CDR1 is SNHLY and CDR2 FYNNEI. This CDR3 is 15 amino acids long. The CDR3 nucleotides read TGTGCCAGCTGTTGCGCGGGGGGGCCGGGAGAGACCCAGTACTTC. This sequence encodes CASCCAGGPGETQYF.

The table lists this clone with a few counts. This chain uses TRBV19 with TRBJ2-1, with 11 positions matching TRBD2. Losses at the gene ends were 0 bases for V and 0 bases for J; bases not matched to a gene: 13. Germline V lookup: CDR1 LNHDA, CDR2 SQIVND (reference sequence). The CDR3 is 21 amino acids. The CDR3 bases are TGTGCCAGTAGTATAGATCCGAGGGGTCTAGCGGGGGGTGTCTCCTACAATGAGCAGTTCTTC. Protein sequence: CASSIDPRGLAGGVSYNEQFF.

J is TRBJ1-4 and V is TRBV6-2 or TRBV6-3, with D possibly TRBD1 on 5 matching bases. Looked up from germline, CDR1 is MNHEY and CDR2 is SVGEGT. V shed 2 bases and J shed 0 bases, with 16 bases lying between them. CDR3 length: 18 amino acids. CDR3 amino acids: CASSYPTGGIATNEKLFF. CDR3 nucleotide sequence: TGTGCCAGCAGTTACCCAACAGGAGGGATAGCAACTAATGAAAAACTGTTTTTT.

A few counts support this clone. The chain is built from TRBV5-5 and TRBJ1-5; tentatively, D is TRBD1 (5 bases). The CDR3 covers 14 residues. V lost 4 bases and J 5 bases, leaving 13 bases between the germline ends. The germline CDR1 and CDR2 sequences are SGHKS and YYEKEE (reference sequence). The CDR3 region is CASSAVTGDQPQHF. The CDR3 DNA is TGTGCCAGCAGCGCCGTGACGGGGGATCAGCCCCAGCATTTT.

J is TRBJ2-3 and V is TRBV5-1; weak D call: TRBD2 (7 bases). This CDR3 comprises 14 residues. Looked up from germline, CDR1 is SGHRS and CDR2 is YFSETQ. V was cut by 3 bases and J by 2 bases, with 10 bases left in between. The CDR3: CASSSGGFTDTQYF. The CDR3 nucleotides are TGCGCCAGCAGCTCGGGGGGCTTCACAGATACGCAGTATTTT.

This clone was detected only a few times. V is TRBV7-3 and J is TRBJ1-1; 7 nucleotides line up with TRBD1. Losses at the gene ends were 5 bases for V and 7 bases for J; bases not matched to a gene: 13. Germline CDR1 SGHTA, CDR2 FQGTGA. This CDR3 comprises 15 residues. CDR3 protein: CASSPRAGTASEAFF. The CDR3 DNA reads TGTGCCAGCAGCCCAAGGGCCGGGACAGCGAGTGAAGCTTTCTTT.

This chain links TRBV7-2 with TRBJ2-5, with 8 bases identical to TRBD1. CDR3 size: 15 residues. J was trimmed by 4 bases and V by 0 bases; bases with no gene match: 4. Germline V gene sequence: CDR1 SGHTA, CDR2 FQGNSA. The CDR3 loop is CASSLAGRGLETQYF. The CDR3 nucleotides are TGTGCCAGCAGCTTAGCAGGCAGGGGGCTAGAGACCCAGTACTTC.

The rearrangement uses TRBV28 and TRBJ1-2; D not resolved. Trimming stripped 1 base from V and 7 bases from J, with 13 bases between. The CDR3 has 14 amino acids. Germline lookup yields CDR1 MDHEN and CDR2 SYDVKM. The CDR3, as DNA: TGTGCCAGCAGTTTATTCCGGCAGGAGGGTGGCTACACCTTC. As protein: CASSLFRQEGGYTF.

In regard to this clone: A junction end diverges from the germline sequence, so it may reflect a read error. V gene TRBV7-2 combines with J gene TRBJ2-3; D perhaps matches TRBD1 (5 bases). This CDR3 contains 12 residues. Germline CDR1 is SGHTA and CDR2 is FQGNSA. CDR3 residues: CAGAGLPDTQYF. The CDR3 DNA is TGCGCCGGCGCAGGGTTACCAGATACGCAGTATTTT.

The chain couples TRBV12-5 to TRBJ1-5, with 8 bases that match TRBD1. V lost 2 bases and J lost 0; bases outside the gene matches: 3. CDR1 is LGHNT and CDR2 is FRNRAP in the germline V gene. CDR3 length: 16 amino acids. The CDR3 is CASGLSGGGSNQPQHF. The CDR3, as DNA: TGTGCTAGTGGTTTGTCAGGGGGCGGTAGCAATCAGCCCCAGCATTTT.

The chain recombines TRBV5-1 with TRBJ2-5; tentatively, D is TRBD1 (6 bases). The CDR3 has 15 residues. Germline CDR1 SGHRS, CDR2 YFSETQ. Trimming stripped 0 bases from V and 5 bases from J, with 14 bases between. CDR3 bases: TGCGCCAGCAGCTTGGAGTCGACAGGTCTGGAGACCCAGTACTTC. This sequence encodes CASSLESTGLETQYF.

The rearrangement uses TRBV29-1 and TRBJ1-4, with 10 positions matching TRBD1. The V gene's germline CDR1 is SQVTM and CDR2 ANQGSEA. The CDR3 has 15 amino acids. V was clipped by 4 bases and J by 6 bases; unmatched bases: 8. CDR3 region: CSVGVTGGAYEKLFF. CDR3 nucleotides: TGCAGCGTTGGAGTGACAGGGGGCGCTTATGAAAAACTGTTTTTT.

The V gene is TRBV3-1 (or the pseudogene TRBV3-2), the J gene TRBJ1-1; tentative D call: TRBD1 (6 bases). The V end lost 4 bases, the J end lost 3 bases, and 21 bases lay between the germline ends. Germline V gives CDR1 LGHDT, CDR2 YNNKEL (reference sequence). The CDR3 is 17 residues long. The CDR3 bases are TGTGCCAGCAGCCTCCTGGGGGGGGGCCCTTCCTACACTGAAGCTTTCTTT. Translation: CASSLLGGGPSYTEAFF.

The J gene is TRBJ1-2, the V gene TRBV21-1. TRBV21-1 is described as a pseudogene. The CDR3 runs 11 residues. CDR3 nucleotide sequence: TGTGCCAGCAACGACGGGTATGGCTACACCTTC. Translated: CASNDGYGYTF.

Only one count was recorded for this clone. The V gene is TRBV4-1, the J gene TRBJ2-1, with D perhaps matching TRBD1 (6 bases). Germline assignment: CDR1 MGHRA and CDR2 YSYEKL. This CDR3 has 19 residues. Trimming removed 5 bases at V and 7 bases at J, with 30 bases between. CDR3 sequence (DNA): TGCGCCAGCAGCTTATACCACCCCGAGGACAGAGGGCCCCTTAATGAGCAGTTCTTC. This encodes CASSLYHPEDRGPLNEQFF.

The chain uses TRBV14 and TRBJ2-7; possibly TRBD1 for D (5 bases). Germline CDR1 is SGHDN and CDR2 is FVKESK. Deletions cut 4 bases from V and 0 bases from J, with 13 bases between. This CDR3 region has 15 residues. The CDR3: CASSPWTHGSYEQYF. In nucleotides, the CDR3 is TGTGCCAGCAGCCCCTGGACACACGGCTCCTACGAGCAGTACTTC.

DNA of the CDR3: TGTGCCAGCAGCGGTAGCGGGGGGAACTACGAGCAGTACTTC. This encodes CASSGSGGNYEQYF. V is TRBV9 and J is TRBJ2-7, with 10 positions matching TRBD2. The CDR3 totals 14 residues. In germline, CDR1 is SGDLS, CDR2 YYNGEE. J gave up 3 bases and V 3 bases, and 3 bases lay outside the gene matches.

CDR3 region: CASSEAVLAGSTGELFF. Written as DNA, the CDR3 is TGTGCCAGCAGTGAAGCGGTTTTAGCGGGGAGTACCGGGGAGCTGTTTTTT. This chain connects TRBV2 to TRBJ2-2; TRBD2 matches at 8 bases. Germline V lookup: CDR1 SNHLY, CDR2 FYNNEI. V was pared by 0 bases and J by 5 bases, with 8 bases of the junction left unmatched. The CDR3 consists of 17 residues.

The chain couples TRBV10-2 to TRBJ2-3; 11 bases map to TRBD1. Germline V gene sequence: CDR1 WSHSY, CDR2 SAAADI. The V and J ends lost 4 bases and 4 bases, in that order; junction bases with no gene match: 7. The CDR3 has 16 amino acids. CDR3 nucleotide sequence: TGCGCCAGCAGTGGGGGGACAGGGGGGAGCGCAGATACGCAGTATTTT. This sequence encodes CASSGGTGGSADTQYF.

This clone appeared a few times. This chain joins TRBV4-1 and TRBJ1-1; TRBD1 matches 7 bases. The length of the CDR3 is 14 residues. J lost 3 bases, V lost 6 bases, and 7 bases had no gene match. Germline-derived CDR1 and CDR2 are MGHRA and YSYEKL. DNA for the CDR3: TGCGCCAGCAGGAGAGGGGGCGCGGACACTGAAGCTTTCTTT. Protein: CASRRGGADTEAFF.